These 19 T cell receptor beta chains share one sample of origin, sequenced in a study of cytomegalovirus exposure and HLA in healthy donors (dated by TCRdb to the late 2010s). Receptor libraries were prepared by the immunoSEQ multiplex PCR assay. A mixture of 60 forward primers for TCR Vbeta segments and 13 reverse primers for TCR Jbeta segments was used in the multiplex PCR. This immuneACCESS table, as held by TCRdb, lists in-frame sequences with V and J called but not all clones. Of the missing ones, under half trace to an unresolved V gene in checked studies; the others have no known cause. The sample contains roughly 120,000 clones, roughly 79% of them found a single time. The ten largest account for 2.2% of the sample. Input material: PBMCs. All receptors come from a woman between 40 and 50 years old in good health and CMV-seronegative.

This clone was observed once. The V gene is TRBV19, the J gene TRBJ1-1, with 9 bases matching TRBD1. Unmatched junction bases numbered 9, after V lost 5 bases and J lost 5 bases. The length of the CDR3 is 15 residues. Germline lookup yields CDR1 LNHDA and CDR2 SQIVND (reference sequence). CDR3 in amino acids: CASSSNRGQRTEAFF. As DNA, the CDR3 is TGTGCCAGTAGTTCTAACAGGGGGCAAAGGACTGAAGCTTTCTTT.

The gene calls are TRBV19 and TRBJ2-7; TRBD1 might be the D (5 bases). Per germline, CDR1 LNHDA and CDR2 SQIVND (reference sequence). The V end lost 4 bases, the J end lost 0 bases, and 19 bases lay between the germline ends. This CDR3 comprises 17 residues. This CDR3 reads CASSTGHLGLSSYEQYF. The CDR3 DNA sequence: TGTGCCAGTAGTACCGGACACCTCGGGCTTAGCTCCTACGAGCAGTACTTC.

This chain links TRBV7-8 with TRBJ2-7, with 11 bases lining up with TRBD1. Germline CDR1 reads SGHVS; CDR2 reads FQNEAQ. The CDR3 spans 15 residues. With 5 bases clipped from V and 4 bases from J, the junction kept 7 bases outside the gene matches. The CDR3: CASSPRTGGFYEQYF. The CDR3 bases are TGTGCCAGCAGCCCGAGGACAGGGGGCTTTTACGAGCAGTACTTC.

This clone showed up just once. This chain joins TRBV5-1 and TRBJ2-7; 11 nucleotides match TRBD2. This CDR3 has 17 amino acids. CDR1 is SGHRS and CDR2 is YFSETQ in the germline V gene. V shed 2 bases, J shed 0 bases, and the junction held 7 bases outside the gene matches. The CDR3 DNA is TGCGCCAGCAGCTTTCGGGGACTAGCGGCCAACTCCTACGAGCAGTACTTC. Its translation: CASSFRGLAANSYEQYF. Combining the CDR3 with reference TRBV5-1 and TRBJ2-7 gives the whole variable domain KAGVTQTPRYLIKTRGQQVTLSCSPISGHRSVSWYQQTPGQGLQFLFEYFSETQRNKGNFPGRFSGRQFSNSRSEMNVSTLELGDSALYLCASSFRGLAANSYEQYFGPGTRLTVT.

The chain's CDR3 is CASSQGGASSYNEQFF. The CDR3 DNA is TGCGCCAGCAGCCAAGGAGGTGCTAGCTCCTACAATGAGCAGTTCTTC. The chain uses TRBV4-3 and TRBJ2-1; D unclear. Trimming shortened V by 1 base and J by 0 bases, and 10 bases separated the two germline ends. Germline CDR1 reads LGHNA; CDR2 reads YSLEER. The CDR3 is 16 amino acids.

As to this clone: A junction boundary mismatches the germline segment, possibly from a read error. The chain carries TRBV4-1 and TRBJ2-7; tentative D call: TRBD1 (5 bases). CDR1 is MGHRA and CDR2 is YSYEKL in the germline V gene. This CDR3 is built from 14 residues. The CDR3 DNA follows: TGCGCCAGCGGCCAAGATACAGGCTCCTACGAGCAGTACTTC. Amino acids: CASGQDTGSYEQYF.

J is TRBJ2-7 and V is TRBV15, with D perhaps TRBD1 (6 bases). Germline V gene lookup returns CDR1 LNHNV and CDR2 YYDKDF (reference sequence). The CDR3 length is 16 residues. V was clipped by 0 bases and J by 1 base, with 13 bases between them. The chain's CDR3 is CATSRDSGASSYEQYF. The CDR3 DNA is TGTGCCACCAGCAGAGACTCAGGGGCGAGTTCCTACGAGCAGTACTTC.

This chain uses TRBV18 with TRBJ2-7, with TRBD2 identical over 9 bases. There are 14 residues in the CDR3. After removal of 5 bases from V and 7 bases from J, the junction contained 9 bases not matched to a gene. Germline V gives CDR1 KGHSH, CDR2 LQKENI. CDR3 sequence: CASSNPGLAREQYF. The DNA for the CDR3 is TGTGCCAGCTCAAATCCGGGACTAGCTCGGGAGCAGTACTTC.

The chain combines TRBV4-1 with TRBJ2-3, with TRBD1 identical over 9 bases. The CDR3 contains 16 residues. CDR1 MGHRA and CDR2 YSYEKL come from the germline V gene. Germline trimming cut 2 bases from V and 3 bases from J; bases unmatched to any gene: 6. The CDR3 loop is CASSQLDRGGTDTQYF. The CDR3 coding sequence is TGCGCCAGCAGCCAATTAGACAGGGGGGGGACAGATACGCAGTATTTT.

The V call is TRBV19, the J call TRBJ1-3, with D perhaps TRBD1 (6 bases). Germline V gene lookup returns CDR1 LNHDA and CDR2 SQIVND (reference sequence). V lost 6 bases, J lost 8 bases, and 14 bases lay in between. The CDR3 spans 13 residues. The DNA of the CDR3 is TGTGCCAGTAGCCCAGGGGCCGGTTACACCATATATTTT. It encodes CASSPGAGYTIYF.

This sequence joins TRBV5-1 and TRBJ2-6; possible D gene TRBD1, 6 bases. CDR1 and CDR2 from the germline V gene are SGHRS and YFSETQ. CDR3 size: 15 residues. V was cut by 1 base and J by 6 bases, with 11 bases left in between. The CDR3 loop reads CASSLRQVAANVLTF. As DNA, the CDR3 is TGCGCCAGCAGCTTGCGACAGGTGGCGGCCAACGTCCTGACTTTC.

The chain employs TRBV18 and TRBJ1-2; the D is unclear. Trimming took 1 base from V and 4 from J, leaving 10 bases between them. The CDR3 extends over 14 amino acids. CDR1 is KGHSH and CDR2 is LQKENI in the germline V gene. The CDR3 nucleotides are TGTGCCAGCTCACCACTTGCGGAATTCTATGGCTACACCTTC. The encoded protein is CASSPLAEFYGYTF.

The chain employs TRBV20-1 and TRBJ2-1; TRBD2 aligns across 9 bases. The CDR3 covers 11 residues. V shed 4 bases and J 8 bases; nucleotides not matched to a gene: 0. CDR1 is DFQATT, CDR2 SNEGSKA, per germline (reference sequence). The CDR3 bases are TGCAGTGCTACTAGCGGGGATGAGCAGTTCTTC. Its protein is CSATSGDEQFF.

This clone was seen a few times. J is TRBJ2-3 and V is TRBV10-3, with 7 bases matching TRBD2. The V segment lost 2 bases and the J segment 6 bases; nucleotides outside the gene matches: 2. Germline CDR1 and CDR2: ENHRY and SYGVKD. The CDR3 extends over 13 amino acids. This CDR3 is CAISEGGVDTQYF. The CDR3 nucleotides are TGTGCCATCAGTGAGGGGGGGGTGGATACGCAGTATTTT.

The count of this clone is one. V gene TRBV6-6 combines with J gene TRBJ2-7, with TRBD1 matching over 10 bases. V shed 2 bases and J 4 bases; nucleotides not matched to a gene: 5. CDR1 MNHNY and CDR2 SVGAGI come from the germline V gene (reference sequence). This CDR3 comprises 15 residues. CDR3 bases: TGTGCCAGCAGTTACGCCGGGACAGGGGAGTACGAGCAGTACTTC. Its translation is CASSYAGTGEYEQYF.

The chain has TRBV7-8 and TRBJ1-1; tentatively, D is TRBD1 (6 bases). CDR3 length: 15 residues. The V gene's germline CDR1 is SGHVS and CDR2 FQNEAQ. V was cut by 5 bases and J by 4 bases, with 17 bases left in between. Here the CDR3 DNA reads TGTGCCAGCAGCACAGGGCAGGGGAGTGCCACTGAAGCTTTCTTT. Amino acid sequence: CASSTGQGSATEAFF.

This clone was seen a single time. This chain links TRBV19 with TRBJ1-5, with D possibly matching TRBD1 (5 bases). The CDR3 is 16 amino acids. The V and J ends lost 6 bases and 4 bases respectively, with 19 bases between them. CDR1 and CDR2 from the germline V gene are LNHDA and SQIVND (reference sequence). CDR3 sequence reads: CASSRKKKGQNQPQHF. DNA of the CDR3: TGTGCCAGTAGCCGGAAGAAGAAGGGGCAAAATCAGCCCCAGCATTTT.

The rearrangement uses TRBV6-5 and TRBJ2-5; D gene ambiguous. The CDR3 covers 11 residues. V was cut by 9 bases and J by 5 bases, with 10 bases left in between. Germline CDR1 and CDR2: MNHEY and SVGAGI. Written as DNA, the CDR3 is TGTGCCAGAGCTCCCGCGGAGACCCAGTACTTC. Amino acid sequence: CARAPAETQYF.

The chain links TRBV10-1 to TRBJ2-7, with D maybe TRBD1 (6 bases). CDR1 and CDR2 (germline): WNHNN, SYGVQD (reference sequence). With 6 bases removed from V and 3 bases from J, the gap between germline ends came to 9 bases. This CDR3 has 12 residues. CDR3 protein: CASRHRVYEQYF. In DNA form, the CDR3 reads TGCGCCAGCAGGCACAGGGTCTACGAGCAGTACTTC.